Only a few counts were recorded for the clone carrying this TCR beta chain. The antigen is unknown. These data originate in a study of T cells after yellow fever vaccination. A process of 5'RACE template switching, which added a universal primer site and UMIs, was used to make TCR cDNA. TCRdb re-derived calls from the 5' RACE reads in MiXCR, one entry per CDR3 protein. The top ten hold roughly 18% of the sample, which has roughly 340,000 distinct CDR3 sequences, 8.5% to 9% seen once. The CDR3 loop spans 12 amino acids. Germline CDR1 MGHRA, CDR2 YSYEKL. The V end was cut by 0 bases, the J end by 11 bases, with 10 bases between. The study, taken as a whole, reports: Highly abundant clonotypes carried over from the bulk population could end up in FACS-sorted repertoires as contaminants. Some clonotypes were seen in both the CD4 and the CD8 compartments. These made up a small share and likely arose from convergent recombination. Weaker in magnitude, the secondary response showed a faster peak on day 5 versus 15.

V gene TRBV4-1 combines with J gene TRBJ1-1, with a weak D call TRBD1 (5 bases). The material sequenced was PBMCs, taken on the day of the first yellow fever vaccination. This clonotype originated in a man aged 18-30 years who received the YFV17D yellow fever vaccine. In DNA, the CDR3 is TGCGCCAGCAGCCAAGATGGGGGAGGCGCTTTCTTT. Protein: CASSQDGGGAFF.